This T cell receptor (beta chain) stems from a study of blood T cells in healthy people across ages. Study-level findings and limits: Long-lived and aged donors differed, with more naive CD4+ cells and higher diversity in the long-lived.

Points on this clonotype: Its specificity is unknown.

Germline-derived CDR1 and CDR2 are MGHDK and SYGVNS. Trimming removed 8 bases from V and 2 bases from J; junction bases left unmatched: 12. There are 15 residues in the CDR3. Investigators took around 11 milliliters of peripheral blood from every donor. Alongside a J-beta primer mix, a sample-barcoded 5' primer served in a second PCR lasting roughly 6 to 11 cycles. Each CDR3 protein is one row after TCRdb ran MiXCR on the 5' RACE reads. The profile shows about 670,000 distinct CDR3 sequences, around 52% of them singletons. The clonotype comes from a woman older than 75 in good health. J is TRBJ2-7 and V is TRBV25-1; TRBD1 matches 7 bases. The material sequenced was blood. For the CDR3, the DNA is TGTGCCAGCTCCATCCCAAGACAGGGCACCTACGAGCAGTACTTC. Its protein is CASSIPRQGTYEQYF.